This section outlines one T cell receptor beta chain sequence together with its context. The antigen is undetermined. Libraries were prepared by immunoSEQ multiplex PCR; TCRdb keeps only in-frame clonotypes and omits some of them. The table shows some 56,000 clones, with about 80% occurring only once. This sample's time point: week 47, end of study. Each dose of the vaccine consisted of 300 ug of mutant IDH1 20-mer peptide, with topical imiquimod. Eight vaccinations were given in weeks 1, 3, 5, 7, 11, 15, 19 and 23. Each of the donors came in with new WHO grade 3 or 4 astrocytomas that were IDH1-mutant and ATRX-lost. This record comes from a study of a mutant IDH1 vaccine in newly diagnosed glioma. Study overall: At week 35 came visit V12, and visit V13 followed at week 47.

The CDR3 extends over 16 amino acids. Deletions cut 0 bases from V and 4 bases from J, with 13 bases between. Germline V gene sequence: CDR1 LNHDA, CDR2 SQIVND (reference sequence). The sequences come from PBMCs, collected from a glioma patient whose treatment included an IDH1 peptide vaccine. The chain carries TRBV19 and TRBJ1-5; the D gene is possibly TRBD1 (5 bases). This TCR derives from a middle-aged man with glioma. The chain's CDR3 is CASSIEGGTGNQPQHF. As DNA, the CDR3 is TGTGCCAGTAGTATAGAAGGAGGGACGGGTAATCAGCCCCAGCATTTT. Full variable domain (missing parts from reference TRBV19 and TRBJ1-5): DGGITQSPKYLFRKEGQNVTLSCEQNLNHDAMYWYRQDPGQGLRLIYYSQIVNDFQKGDIAEGYSVSREKKESFPLTVTSAQKNPTAFYLCASSIEGGTGNQPQHFGDGTRLSIL.